This entry lists 30 T cell receptor beta chains sequenced from one sample in a study of vaccination and CD4 T cells after COVID-19. The treatment denotes: roughly 11-day PBMC culture with coronavirus spike peptide pools or control peptides (ViraFEST assay). Investigators obtained the unexposed donor's CD4+ T cells before the COVID-19 pandemic (2011-2018). An Oncomine TCR Beta short-read assay was used to sequence the DNA from cultured CD4+ T cells. TCRdb used MiXCR to reprocess the PCR reads, holding one entry per CDR3 protein. The sample includes about 6,900 distinct CDR3 sequences, around a quarter seen only once; the top ten take less than 40%. Antigens for these TCRs are unknown. The sample was CD4+ T cells from blood, cultured in vitro. The receptors originated from a human donor in good health.

The V gene is TRBV30, the J gene TRBJ2-5, with TRBD1 as a possible D gene (5 bases). Trimming shortened V by 1 base and J by 4 bases, and 7 bases separated the two germline ends. The V gene's germline CDR1 is GTSNPN and CDR2 SVGIG (reference sequence). The CDR3 length is 12 residues. CDR3 bases: TGTGCCTGGAGTGAGCAGGGAGAGACCCAGTACTTC. It codes for CAWSEQGETQYF.

The chain uses TRBV6-1 and TRBJ1-1, with no clear D. Germline V lookup: CDR1 MNHNS, CDR2 SASEGT. The CDR3 is 13 residues long. Trimming removed 2 bases at V and 0 bases at J, with 4 bases between. As DNA, the CDR3 is TGTGCCAGCAGTGAATATGTGAACACTGAAGCTTTCTTT. Translation: CASSEYVNTEAFF.

This chain links TRBV12-3 or TRBV12-4 with TRBJ1-6, with D possibly matching TRBD1 (5 bases). The germline V and J ends were trimmed by 5 bases and 7 bases, with 15 bases remaining between them. The CDR3 is made up of 15 amino acids. DNA for the CDR3: TGTGCCAGCAGTCTGACCGGGACTGAGAATTCACCCCTCCACTTT. As protein: CASSLTGTENSPLHF.

This clonotype has a handful of counts. The V call is TRBV20-1, the J call TRBJ1-3, with 7 bases aligning to TRBD1. Looked up from germline, CDR1 is DFQATT and CDR2 is SNEGSKA (reference sequence). The CDR3 loop spans 14 amino acids. V gave up 7 bases and J gave up 0 bases; unmatched junction bases: 6. CDR3 protein: CSVGRGDSGNTIYF. CDR3 sequence (DNA): TGCAGTGTAGGCAGGGGGGACTCTGGAAACACCATATATTTT.

The genes are TRBV6-1 and TRBJ1-2, with a tentative D call TRBD1 (6 bases). Trimming took 7 bases from V and 4 from J, leaving 22 bases between them. CDR3 length: 16 residues. Germline CDR1 and CDR2: MNHNS and SASEGT. The CDR3 DNA reads TGTGCCAGCAATGAGAGGGTGCAGGGGTGGAGCTATGGCTACACCTTC. This gives the protein CASNERVQGWSYGYTF.

This chain uses TRBV20-1 with TRBJ2-2, with 9 nucleotides matching TRBD2. The J segment lost 4 bases and the V segment lost 6 bases, leaving 9 bases of the junction unmatched. The CDR3 runs 15 residues. Germline CDR1 is DFQATT and CDR2 is SNEGSKA (reference sequence). CDR3 nucleotides: TGCAGTGCGGTGGCGGGGGGGTCGCCCACCGGGGAGCTGTTTTTT. Its translation: CSAVAGGSPTGELFF.

This clonotype is labeled as medium-sized. The chain combines TRBV6-1 with TRBJ1-2, with a tentative D call TRBD1 (6 bases). Between the trimmed V and J ends, which lost 6 bases and 0 bases, there was a span of 23 bases. CDR1 is MNHNS, CDR2 SASEGT, per germline. This CDR3 has 18 residues. Here the CDR3 reads CASRASQGRPGANYGYTF. The DNA for the CDR3 is TGTGCCAGCAGAGCATCACAGGGTAGGCCGGGAGCTAACTATGGCTACACCTTC.

The rearrangement joins TRBV10-1 to TRBJ2-3; D is tentatively TRBD1 or TRBD2 (5 bases each). V gave up 4 bases and J gave up 5 bases, with 10 bases separating them. The CDR3 runs 13 residues. CDR1 and CDR2 from the germline V gene are WNHNN and SYGVQD (reference sequence). The CDR3 region has the DNA TGCGCCAGCAGTGGGGACCGAAAAGATACGCAGTATTTT. Translated, it gives CASSGDRKDTQYF.

CDR3 sequence reads: CASSWSPGELFF. The CDR3, as DNA: TGTGCCAGCAGCTGGTCCCCCGGGGAGCTGTTTTTT. The V and J genes are TRBV7-8 and TRBJ2-2; D uncertain. V lost 4 bases to trimming and J lost 6 bases, with 6 bases between them. CDR3 length: 12 residues. CDR1 and CDR2 from the germline V gene are SGHVS and FQNEAQ.

The chain uses TRBV29-1 and TRBJ2-7, with 7 bases identical to TRBD2. CDR1 is SQVTM, CDR2 ANQGSEA, per germline. The CDR3 covers 15 residues. V lost 4 bases and J lost 0; bases outside the gene matches: 9. The CDR3: CSVGAAGPISYEQYF. For the CDR3, the DNA is TGCAGCGTTGGGGCAGCGGGGCCGATCTCCTACGAGCAGTACTTC.

This clonotype showed up just a few times. The chain employs TRBV5-8 and TRBJ2-6; D is possibly TRBD1 (6 bases). Per germline, CDR1 SGHTS and CDR2 YDEGEE. This CDR3 has 15 residues. V was clipped by 6 bases and J by 2 bases, with 12 bases between them. The CDR3 sequence: CASTQQGTGANVLTF. The DNA of the CDR3 is TGTGCCAGCACCCAGCAGGGGACTGGGGCCAACGTCCTGACTTTC.

This clonotype was seen a handful of times. J is TRBJ2-7 and V is TRBV6-5; D remains ambiguous. CDR1 is MNHEY and CDR2 is SVGAGI in the germline V gene. This CDR3 is 15 amino acids long. V was pared by 0 bases and J by 0 bases, with 9 bases between. CDR3 amino acids: CASSYSITTSYEQYF. DNA for the CDR3: TGTGCCAGCAGTTACTCGATTACCACCTCCTACGAGCAGTACTTC.

The chain recombines TRBV14 with TRBJ1-6; D unresolved. Germline CDR1 SGHDN, CDR2 FVKESK. V lost 1 base to trimming and J lost 3 bases, with 10 bases between them. CDR3 length: 16 residues. In nucleotides, the CDR3 is TGTGCCAGCAGCCAAGTGCGCAAGGGCTATAATTCACCCCTCCACTTT. Translation gives CASSQVRKGYNSPLHF. Filled out from reference TRBV14 and TRBJ1-6, the complete variable domain reads EAGVTQFPSHSVIEKGQTVTLRCDPISGHDNLYWYRRVMGKEIKFLLHFVKESKQDESGMPNNRFLAERTGGTYSTLKVQPAELEDSGVYFCASSQVRKGYNSPLHFGNGTRLTVT.

The chain uses TRBV7-9 and TRBJ1-1; possible D gene TRBD1, 6 bases. The germline gives CDR1 SEHNR, CDR2 FQNEAQ (reference sequence). The CDR3 has 15 residues. Trimming took off 1 base at V and 6 bases at J, with 15 bases between the two ends. The DNA for the CDR3 is TGTGCCAGCAGCTTAGTGGGGAGAGGGGGGGCTGAAGCTTTCTTT. Protein product: CASSLVGRGGAEAFF.

The CDR3 DNA reads as TGTGCCAGCACCTTACGATCAGGGTACAATGAGCAGTTCTTC. It encodes CASTLRSGYNEQFF. The chain carries TRBV5-8 and TRBJ2-1; D may be TRBD1 (5 bases). The germline V gene encodes CDR1 SGHTS and CDR2 YDEGEE. The ends were cut back, 6 bases at V and 4 bases at J, with 14 bases in the middle. This CDR3 region has 14 residues.

This clonotype was counted between two and nine times. The chain couples TRBV7-2 to TRBJ1-1, with 9 bases lining up with TRBD1. Trimming at V came to 4 bases and at J to 4 bases, leaving 1 base not matched to a gene. The germline CDR1 and CDR2 sequences are SGHTA and FQGNSA. The CDR3 consists of 13 residues. This CDR3 reads CASSSGQGTEAFF. In nucleotides, the CDR3 is TGTGCCAGCAGCTCGGGACAGGGCACTGAAGCTTTCTTT.

This clonotype is labeled as medium-sized. The rearrangement links TRBV10-3 to TRBJ1-1; D is undetermined. Germline loops: CDR1 ENHRY, CDR2 SYGVKD. Trimming pared 3 bases from V and 7 bases from J, leaving 15 bases between. The length of the CDR3 is 14 residues. The CDR3 region has the DNA TGTGCCATCAGTGACCCAGGCAGTGGGCGTGAAGCTTTCTTT. Amino acid sequence: CAISDPGSGREAFF.

Here the CDR3 reads CSATDGPYEQYF. CDR3 in DNA: TGCAGTGCTACGGACGGTCCCTACGAGCAGTACTTC. The V call is TRBV20-1, the J call TRBJ2-7, with no clear D. CDR1 and CDR2 (germline): DFQATT, SNEGSKA (reference sequence). This CDR3 spans 12 amino acids. V lost 4 bases and J 2 bases, leaving 9 bases between the germline ends.

This chain links TRBV7-2 with TRBJ1-2, with D uncertain. Trimming took off 2 bases at V and 5 bases at J, with 3 bases between the two ends. This CDR3 spans 11 amino acids. Germline V gene lookup returns CDR1 SGHTA and CDR2 FQGNSA. The CDR3 loop reads CASSLNYGYTF. The CDR3 nucleotides are TGTGCCAGCAGCTTAAATTATGGCTACACCTTC. The entire variable domain, with the rest obtained from reference TRBV7-2 and TRBJ1-2, is as follows: GAGVSQSPSNKVTEKGKDVELRCDPISGHTALYWYRQSLGQGLEFLIYFQGNSAPDKSGLPSDRFSAERTGGSVSTLTIQRTQQEDSAVYLCASSLNYGYTFGSGTRLTVV.

The V and J genes are TRBV6-5 and TRBJ2-2; D is unclear. The V gene lost 0 bases and the J gene lost 5 bases, with 10 bases spanning the gap. The germline V gene encodes CDR1 MNHEY and CDR2 SVGAGI. This CDR3 contains 15 residues. The CDR3 DNA follows: TGTGCCAGCAGTTACTCCTTAAGGAAGACCGGGGAGCTGTTTTTT. Protein sequence: CASSYSLRKTGELFF.

This rearrangement joins TRBV5-1 to TRBJ1-1, with TRBD1 matching 8 bases. CDR3 length equals 16 residues. With V trimmed by 0 bases and J by 0 bases, 4 bases remained unmatched. Germline CDR1 SGHRS, CDR2 YFSETQ. Written as DNA, the CDR3 is TGCGCCAGCAGCTTGGCGGGGACAGGATTGAACACTGAAGCTTTCTTT. As protein: CASSLAGTGLNTEAFF.

In this sample, this clonotype is medium-sized (0.01 to 0.1%). V and J are TRBV20-1 and TRBJ2-5; 12 nucleotides match TRBD2. Germline V CDR1 and CDR2: DFQATT, SNEGSKA (reference sequence). CDR3 length: 15 amino acids. Trimming at V came to 3 bases and at J to 5 bases, leaving 7 bases not matched to a gene. The CDR3 is CSARRLAGGRETQYF. CDR3 DNA sequence: TGCAGTGCTAGGAGGCTAGCGGGGGGGCGGGAGACCCAGTACTTC.

The table lists this clonotype with a few counts. The V gene is TRBV7-2, the J gene TRBJ2-1, with TRBD2 matching over 8 bases. Germline CDR1 is SGHTA and CDR2 is FQGNSA. CDR3 length: 15 residues. Trimming removed 5 bases from V and 1 base from J; junction bases left unmatched: 4. CDR3 amino acids: CASSISGTSYNEQFF. The CDR3 coding sequence is TGTGCCAGCAGCATTAGCGGGACGTCCTACAATGAGCAGTTCTTC.

Regarding this clonotype: The junction shows a germline mismatch at one end, possibly a read error. V usage is TRBV12-5 and J usage is TRBJ2-5, with 8 bases identical to TRBD1. Germline-derived CDR1 and CDR2 are LGHNT and FRNRAP. This CDR3 spans 15 amino acids. The CDR3 nucleotides are TGTGCTAGTGATTTGGGGGCAGGGGGCCTAGAGACCCAGTACTTC. It codes for CASDLGAGGLETQYF.

The chain uses TRBV7-9 and TRBJ2-5; no reliable D call. The V end was cut by 8 bases, the J end by 0 bases, with 10 bases between. CDR3 length equals 13 residues. Looked up from germline, CDR1 is SEHNR and CDR2 is FQNEAQ (reference sequence). CDR3: CASQVGNQETQYF. The DNA for the CDR3 is TGTGCCAGCCAAGTTGGGAACCAAGAGACCCAGTACTTC.

J is TRBJ1-5 and V is TRBV4-1; weak D call: TRBD1 (5 bases). V lost 0 bases, J lost 1 base, and 7 bases lay in between. This CDR3 has 15 amino acids. Per germline, CDR1 MGHRA and CDR2 YSYEKL. The CDR3 bases are TGCGCCAGCAGCCAAGAGGGGGGGAGCAATCAGCCCCAGCATTTT. Translation: CASSQEGGSNQPQHF.

J is TRBJ2-5 and V is TRBV7-3; D tentatively fits TRBD1 or TRBD2 (5 bases each). Germline values: CDR1 SGHTA, CDR2 FQGTGA. Deletions cut 5 bases from V and 1 base from J, with 20 bases between. The CDR3 is made up of 17 amino acids. The CDR3: CASSPRGGGAIQETQYF. In nucleotides, the CDR3 is TGTGCCAGCAGCCCCCGAGGAGGTGGGGCCATCCAAGAGACCCAGTACTTC.

The chain carries TRBV18 and TRBJ1-1; no clear D gene. The germline V and J ends were trimmed by 6 bases and 0 bases, with 14 bases remaining between them. The CDR3 totals 15 residues. The germline CDR1 and CDR2 sequences are KGHSH and LQKENI. The CDR3 sequence is CASSSDALMNTEAFF. The CDR3 DNA reads as TGTGCCAGCTCGTCTGACGCACTCATGAACACTGAAGCTTTCTTT.

The genes are TRBV20-1 and TRBJ2-3; no firm D call. Deletions cut 1 base from V and 3 bases from J, with 8 bases between. The CDR3 loop spans 13 amino acids. Germline V CDR1 and CDR2: DFQATT, SNEGSKA (reference sequence). The DNA for the CDR3 is TGCAGTGCTAGAGCCCCTCGAACAGATACGCAGTATTTT. Protein product: CSARAPRTDTQYF.

The chain uses TRBV6-1 and TRBJ2-1, with TRBD1 identical over 7 bases. CDR1 is MNHNS and CDR2 is SASEGT in the germline V gene. CDR3 length: 15 amino acids. V was clipped by 2 bases and J by 3 bases; unmatched bases: 4. DNA of the CDR3: TGTGCCAGCAGTGAACGGACAGGAGACTACAATGAGCAGTTCTTC. Its translation: CASSERTGDYNEQFF.